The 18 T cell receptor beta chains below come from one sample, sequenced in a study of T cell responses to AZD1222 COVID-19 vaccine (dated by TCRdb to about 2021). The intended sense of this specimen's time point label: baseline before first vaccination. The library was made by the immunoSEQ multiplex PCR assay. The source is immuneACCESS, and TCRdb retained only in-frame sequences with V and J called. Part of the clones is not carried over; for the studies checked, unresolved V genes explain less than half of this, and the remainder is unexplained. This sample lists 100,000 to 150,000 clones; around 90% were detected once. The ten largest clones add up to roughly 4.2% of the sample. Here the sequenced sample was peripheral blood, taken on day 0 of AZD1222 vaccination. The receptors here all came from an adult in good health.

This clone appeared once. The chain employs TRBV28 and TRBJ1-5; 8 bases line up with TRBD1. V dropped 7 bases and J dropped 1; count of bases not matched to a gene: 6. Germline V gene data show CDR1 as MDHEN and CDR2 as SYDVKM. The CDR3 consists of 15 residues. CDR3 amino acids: CASNRGTGSNQPQHF. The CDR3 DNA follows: TGTGCCAGCAACCGGGGGACAGGCAGCAATCAGCCCCAGCATTTT.

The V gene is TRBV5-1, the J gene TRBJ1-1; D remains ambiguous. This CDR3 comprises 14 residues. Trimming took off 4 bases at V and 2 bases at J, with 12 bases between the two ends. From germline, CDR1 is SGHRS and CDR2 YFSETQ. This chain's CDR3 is CASSLRPINTEAFF. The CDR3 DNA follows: TGCGCCAGCAGCCTAAGACCGATTAACACTGAAGCTTTCTTT.

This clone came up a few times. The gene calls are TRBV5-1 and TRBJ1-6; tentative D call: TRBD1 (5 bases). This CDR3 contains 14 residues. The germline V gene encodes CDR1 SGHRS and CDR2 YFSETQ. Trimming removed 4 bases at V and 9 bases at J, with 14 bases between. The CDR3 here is CASSPVGVGSPLHF. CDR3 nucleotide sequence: TGCGCCAGCAGCCCAGTAGGGGTCGGTTCACCCCTCCACTTT.

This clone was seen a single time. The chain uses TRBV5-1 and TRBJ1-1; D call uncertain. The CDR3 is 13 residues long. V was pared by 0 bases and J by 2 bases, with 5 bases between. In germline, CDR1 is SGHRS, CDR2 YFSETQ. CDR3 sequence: CASSLGVNTEAFF. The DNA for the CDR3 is TGCGCCAGCAGCTTGGGGGTTAACACTGAAGCTTTCTTT.

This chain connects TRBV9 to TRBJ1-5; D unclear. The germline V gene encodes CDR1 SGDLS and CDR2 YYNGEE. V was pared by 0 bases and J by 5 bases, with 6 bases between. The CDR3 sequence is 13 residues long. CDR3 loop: CASSVALDQPQHF. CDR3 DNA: TGTGCCAGCAGCGTAGCTCTGGATCAGCCCCAGCATTTT.

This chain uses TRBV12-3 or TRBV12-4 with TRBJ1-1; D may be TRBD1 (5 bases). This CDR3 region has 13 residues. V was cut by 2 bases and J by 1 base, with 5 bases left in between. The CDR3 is CASSLRGNTEAFF. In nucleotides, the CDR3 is TGTGCCAGCAGTTTAAGGGGGAACACTGAAGCTTTCTTT.

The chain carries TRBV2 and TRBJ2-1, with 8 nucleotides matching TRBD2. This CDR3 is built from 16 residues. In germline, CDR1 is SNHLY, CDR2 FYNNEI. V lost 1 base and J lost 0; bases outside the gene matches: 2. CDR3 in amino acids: CASSEESGGSYNEQFF. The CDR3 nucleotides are TGTGCCAGCAGTGAAGAGAGCGGGGGCTCCTACAATGAGCAGTTCTTC.

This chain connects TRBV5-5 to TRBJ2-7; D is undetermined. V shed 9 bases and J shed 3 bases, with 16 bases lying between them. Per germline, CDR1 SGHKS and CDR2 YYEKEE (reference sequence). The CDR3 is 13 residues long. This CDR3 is CATRRTAGYEQYF. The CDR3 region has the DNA TGTGCCACCCGCAGGACCGCCGGCTACGAGCAGTACTTC.

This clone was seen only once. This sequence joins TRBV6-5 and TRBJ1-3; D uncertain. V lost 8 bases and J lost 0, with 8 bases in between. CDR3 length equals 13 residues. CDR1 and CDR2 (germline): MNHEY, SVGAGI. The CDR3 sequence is CASFTISGNTIYF. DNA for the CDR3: TGTGCCAGCTTCACAATCTCTGGAAACACCATATATTTT.

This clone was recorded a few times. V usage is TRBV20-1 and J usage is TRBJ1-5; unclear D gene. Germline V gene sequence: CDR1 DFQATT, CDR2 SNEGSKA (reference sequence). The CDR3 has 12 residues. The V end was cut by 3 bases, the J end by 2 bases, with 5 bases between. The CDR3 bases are TGCAGTGCTAGTACGGGCAATCAGCCCCAGCATTTT. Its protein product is CSASTGNQPQHF.

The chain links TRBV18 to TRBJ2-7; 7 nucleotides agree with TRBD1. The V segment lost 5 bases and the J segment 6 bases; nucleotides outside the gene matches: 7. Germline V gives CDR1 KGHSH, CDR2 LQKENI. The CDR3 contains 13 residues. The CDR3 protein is CASSSQGYGEQYF. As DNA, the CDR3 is TGTGCCAGCTCATCACAGGGGTACGGCGAGCAGTACTTC.

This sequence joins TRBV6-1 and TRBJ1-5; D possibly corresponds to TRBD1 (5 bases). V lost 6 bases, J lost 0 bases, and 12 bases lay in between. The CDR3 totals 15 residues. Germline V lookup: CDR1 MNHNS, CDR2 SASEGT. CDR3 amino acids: CASRAQGSSNQPQHF. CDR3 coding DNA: TGTGCCAGCAGGGCGCAGGGAAGTAGCAATCAGCCCCAGCATTTT.

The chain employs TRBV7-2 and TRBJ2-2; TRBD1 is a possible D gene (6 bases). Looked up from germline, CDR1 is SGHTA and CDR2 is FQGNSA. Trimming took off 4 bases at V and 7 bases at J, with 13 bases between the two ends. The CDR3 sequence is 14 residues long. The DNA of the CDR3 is TGTGCCAGCAGCTCGCGGCAGGGGCACGGGGAGCTGTTTTTT. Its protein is CASSSRQGHGELFF.

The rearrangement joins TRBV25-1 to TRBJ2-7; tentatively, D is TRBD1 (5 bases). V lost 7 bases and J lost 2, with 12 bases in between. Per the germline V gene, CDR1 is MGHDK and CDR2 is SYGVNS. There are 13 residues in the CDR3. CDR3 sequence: CASTQQVPYEQYF. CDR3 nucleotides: TGTGCCAGCACCCAACAGGTCCCCTACGAGCAGTACTTC.

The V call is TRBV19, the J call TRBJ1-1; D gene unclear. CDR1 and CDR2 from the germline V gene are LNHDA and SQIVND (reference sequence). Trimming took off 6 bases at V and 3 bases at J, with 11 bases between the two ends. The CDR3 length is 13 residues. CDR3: CASRADTYTEAFF. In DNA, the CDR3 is TGTGCCAGTAGAGCCGACACTTACACTGAAGCTTTCTTT. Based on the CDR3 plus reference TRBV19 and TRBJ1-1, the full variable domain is DGGITQSPKYLFRKEGQNVTLSCEQNLNHDAMYWYRQDPGQGLRLIYYSQIVNDFQKGDIAEGYSVSREKKESFPLTVTSAQKNPTAFYLCASRADTYTEAFFGQGTRLTVV.

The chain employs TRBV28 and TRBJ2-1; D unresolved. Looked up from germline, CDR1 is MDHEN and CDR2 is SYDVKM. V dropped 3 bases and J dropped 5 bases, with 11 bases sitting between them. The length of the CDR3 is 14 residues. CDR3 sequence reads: CASSFPGHNNEQFF. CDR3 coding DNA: TGTGCCAGCAGTTTCCCCGGCCATAACAATGAGCAGTTCTTC.

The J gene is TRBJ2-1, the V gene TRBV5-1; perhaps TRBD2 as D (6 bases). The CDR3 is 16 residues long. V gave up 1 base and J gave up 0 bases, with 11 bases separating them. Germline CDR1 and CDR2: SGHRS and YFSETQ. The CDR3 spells CASSLSGEASYNEQFF. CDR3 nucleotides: TGCGCCAGCAGCTTGTCTGGGGAGGCCTCCTACAATGAGCAGTTCTTC. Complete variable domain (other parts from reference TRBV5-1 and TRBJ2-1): KAGVTQTPRYLIKTRGQQVTLSCSPISGHRSVSWYQQTPGQGLQFLFEYFSETQRNKGNFPGRFSGRQFSNSRSEMNVSTLELGDSALYLCASSLSGEASYNEQFFGPGTRLTVL.

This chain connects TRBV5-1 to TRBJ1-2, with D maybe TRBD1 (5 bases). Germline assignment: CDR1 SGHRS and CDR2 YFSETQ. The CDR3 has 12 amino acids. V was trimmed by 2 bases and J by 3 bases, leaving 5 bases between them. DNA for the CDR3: TGCGCCAGCAGCTTAGGGGACTATGGCTACACCTTC. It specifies CASSLGDYGYTF.